This TCR beta chain is drawn from a study of cytomegalovirus exposure and HLA in healthy donors. On the study more broadly: The 120 or so validation repertoires matched the roughly 670 first-cohort repertoires in platform, a later analysis reported.

The CDR3 has 13 amino acids. The V gene's germline CDR1 is MNHNY and CDR2 SVGAGI (reference sequence). V gave up 6 bases and J gave up 4 bases, with 12 bases separating them. General study findings and limits: The TCR clusters that emerged in the first cohort tended, a later analysis found, to co-occur in the roughly 130 validation repertoires. Most sequenced TCRs were rare (though some public TCRs occurred in many donors).

The repertoire was sequenced with immunoSEQ multiplex PCR; TCRdb's copy has only in-frame clones and lacks some. The sample lists under 200,000 clones; about 89% were seen once. For this clone: No antigen is known for it.

Sequenced sample: PBMCs. The rearrangement uses TRBV6-6 and TRBJ2-5; D possibly corresponds to TRBD2 (5 bases). The source of this sequence is a woman under 30 in good health and CMV-seropositive. The chain's CDR3 is CASSTPRVETQYF. As DNA, the CDR3 is TGTGCCAGCAGCACCCCGAGGGTAGAGACCCAGTACTTC.